The rows below give T cell receptor beta chains drawn from one sample of a study of blood T cell repertoires in COVID-19. This table comes from immunoSEQ multiplex PCR, and its TCRdb copy is limited to in-frame clones, with some not included. The top ten hold 2.5% to 3.5% of the sample, which has 40,000 or so clones, 90% seen once. The sequenced sample consisted of peripheral blood. All receptors come from a man aged 45 to 65 with active COVID-19. Both conserved end residues are part of each CDR3. Fields, in order: D gene, V gene, CDR3 length, J gene, clone size, CDR3 protein, CDR3 DNA. The D gene is left open where the match is weak. Size is omitted from some rows. Given values are once, few, many or a class for expanded clones.

TRBD1	TRBV5-4	15	TRBJ2-1	NA	CASSQQGANYNEQFF	TGTGCCAGCAGCCAACAGGGGGCAAACTACAATGAGCAGTTCTTC
NA	TRBV7-9	11	TRBJ1-2	NA	CASSAGLVVTF	TGTGCCAGCAGCGCCGGACTGGTTGTCACCTTC
NA	TRBV4-3	16	TRBJ1-3	NA	CASSQERGGSGNTIYF	TGCGCCAGCAGCCAAGAGCGAGGGGGCTCTGGAAACACCATATATTTT
TRBD1	TRBV7-8	16	TRBJ2-3	NA	CASSLETGETTDTQYF	TGTGCCAGCAGCTTAGAGACAGGGGAAACCACAGATACGCAGTATTTT
NA	TRBV6-1	15	TRBJ2-2	NA	CASSEVGDFTGELFF	TGTGCCAGCAGTGAAGTAGGGGATTTTACCGGGGAGCTGTTTTTT
NA	TRBV6-2/TRBV6-3	14	TRBJ1-6	NA	CASSLSAENSPLHF	TGTGCCAGCAGTTTGTCGGCGGAGAATTCACCCCTCCACTTT
NA	TRBV5-6	15	TRBJ2-5	NA	CASSLVAGLQETQYF	TGTGCCAGCAGCTTGGTGGCAGGGTTACAAGAGACCCAGTACTTC
NA	TRBV3-1/TRBV3-2	17	TRBJ2-6	NA	CASSHRGANSGANVLTF	TGTGCCAGCAGCCATCGGGGGGCCAACTCTGGGGCCAACGTCCTGACTTTC
NA	TRBV27	15	TRBJ1-4	NA	CASSLLSTGDEKLFF	TGTGCCAGCAGTTTACTCTCCACGGGGGATGAAAAACTGTTTTTT
NA	TRBV7-9	13	TRBJ1-3	NA	CASSTNRGNTIYF	TGTGCCAGCAGCACTAACCGGGGAAACACCATATATTTT
NA	TRBV18	15	TRBJ1-1	NA	CASSRQEGRITEAFF	TGTGCCAGCTCACGACAGGAAGGGAGAATCACTGAAGCTTTCTTT
TRBD2	TRBV29-1	14	TRBJ2-1	once	CSVRSGGLHNEQFF	TGCAGCGTTAGGAGCGGGGGGCTACACAATGAGCAGTTCTTC
TRBD1	TRBV27	15	TRBJ2-7	NA	CASSLSGTGPAEQYF	TGTGCCAGCAGTTTATCCGGGACAGGGCCTGCCGAGCAGTACTTC